The 18 T cell receptor beta chains below come from one sample, sequenced in a study of vaccination effects on CD4 cells after COVID-19 (dated 2022 in TCRdb). The library was built by means of the immunoSEQ multiplex PCR assay. The source is immuneACCESS, and TCRdb retained only in-frame sequences with V and J called. Part of the clones is not carried over; for the studies checked, unresolved V genes explain less than half of this, and the remainder is unexplained. The sample has tens of thousands of clones on record, less than 85% of them singletons. The ten largest account for approximately 3.8% of the sample. Antigens of these TCRs are unknown. After approximately 11 days of culture, CD4+ T cells were isolated with the EasySep CD4+ T cell isolation kit. PCR-confirmed SARS-CoV-2 infection had occurred in convalescent patients between March and December 2020, before the Alpha, Beta and Delta variants emerged in the United States. Each participant received two doses of an mRNA SARS-CoV-2 vaccine, either BNT162b2 or mRNA-1273.

The input for sequencing was CD4+ T cells from PBMCs cultured without peptide, taken after COVID-19 vaccination. These receptors were taken from a human donor who had a prior SARS-CoV-2 infection.

The chain carries TRBV5-1 and TRBJ2-2; D not certain. The CDR3 covers 15 residues. The germline V gene has CDR1 SGHRS and CDR2 YFSETQ. V lost 1 base and J 9 bases, leaving 16 bases between the germline ends. The CDR3 region is CASSLLGQPHRELFF. CDR3 in DNA: TGCGCCAGCAGCTTGCTTGGGCAGCCCCACCGGGAGCTGTTTTTT.

This chain uses TRBV19 with TRBJ1-5; TRBD1 matches 9 bases. With 6 bases clipped from V and 5 bases from J, the junction kept 11 bases outside the gene matches. This CDR3 has 16 residues. CDR1 and CDR2 (germline): LNHDA, SQIVND (reference sequence). The CDR3 coding sequence is TGTGCCAGTAGATCAACCGGACAGGGGACATATCAGCCCCAGCATTTT. Translation gives CASRSTGQGTYQPQHF.

The rearrangement joins TRBV24-1 to TRBJ2-1, with D unresolved. V dropped 2 bases and J dropped 0 bases, with 7 bases sitting between them. CDR1 and CDR2 from the germline V gene are KGHDR and SFDVKD. The CDR3 runs to 15 residues. The CDR3 region has the DNA TGTGCCACCAGTGATTCCCCAAGCTCCTACAATGAGCAGTTCTTC. It codes for CATSDSPSSYNEQFF.

This clone was seen just once. V gene TRBV7-2 combines with J gene TRBJ2-4; 9 nucleotides line up with TRBD2. The CDR3 is 14 amino acids. Germline CDR1 SGHTA, CDR2 FQGNSA. J lost 6 bases, V lost 3 bases, and 3 bases had no gene match. The CDR3 is CASSFISGGNIQYF. CDR3 bases: TGTGCCAGCAGCTTCATTAGCGGGGGAAACATTCAGTACTTC.

The chain combines TRBV5-1 with TRBJ1-3; weak D call: TRBD1 (5 bases). The V gene lost 4 bases and the J gene lost 0 bases, with 14 bases spanning the gap. The CDR3 contains 16 residues. Germline V gives CDR1 SGHRS, CDR2 YFSETQ. CDR3 nucleotide sequence: TGCGCCAGCAGCGCCTCTGGGGCGTTCTCTGGAAACACCATATATTTT. It translates to CASSASGAFSGNTIYF.

The rearrangement links TRBV12-3 or TRBV12-4 to TRBJ2-7, with D perhaps matching TRBD1 (6 bases). The CDR3 has 13 residues. V was trimmed by 5 bases and J by 0 bases, leaving 8 bases between them. CDR3 DNA sequence: TGTGCCAGCAGTCGGACAGACTCCTACGAGCAGTACTTC. Its translation is CASSRTDSYEQYF.

This clone was picked up one time. CDR3 protein: CASSHFAASYEQYF. In nucleotides, the CDR3 is TGTGCCAGCAGCCACTTTGCGGCGTCGTACGAGCAGTACTTC. The rearrangement joins TRBV11-2 to TRBJ2-7, with D uncertain. Per the germline V gene, CDR1 is SGHAT and CDR2 is FQNNGV. Between the trimmed V and J ends, which lost 5 bases and 4 bases, there was a span of 15 bases. CDR3 length equals 14 residues.

The chain links TRBV2 to TRBJ2-1; possible D gene TRBD1, 5 bases. This CDR3 comprises 13 residues. V lost 5 bases to trimming and J lost 7 bases, with 12 bases between them. Germline V gene sequence: CDR1 SNHLY, CDR2 FYNNEI. The CDR3 DNA follows: TGTGCCAGCAGTTACTCCCAGGGAAATGAGCAGTTCTTC. This encodes CASSYSQGNEQFF.

The V call is TRBV18, the J call TRBJ2-5; D is ambiguous. This CDR3 has 16 amino acids. Trimming removed 0 bases from V and 7 bases from J, with 18 bases in between. Germline-derived CDR1 and CDR2 are KGHSH and LQKENI. The CDR3 DNA reads TGTGCCAGCTCACCACCGTCAGCAGCTGGTGAAGGGACCCAGTACTTC. This encodes CASSPPSAAGEGTQYF.

This clone was seen a handful of times. This chain links TRBV12-5 with TRBJ1-1; the D is unclear. CDR3 length: 15 amino acids. The germline CDR1 and CDR2 sequences are LGHNT and FRNRAP. V was clipped by 4 bases and J by 0 bases, with 12 bases between them. The CDR3 reads CASGWNGGMNTEAFF. The CDR3, as DNA: TGTGCTAGTGGTTGGAACGGTGGAATGAACACTGAAGCTTTCTTT.

The V gene is TRBV25-1, the J gene TRBJ1-1, with D possibly being TRBD1 (5 bases). Trimming removed 6 bases from V and 11 bases from J, with 19 bases in between. There are 13 residues in the CDR3. CDR1 is MGHDK, CDR2 SYGVNS, per germline. CDR3 in DNA: TGTGCCAGCAGCCACCCAAATAAGGGGATGGCTTTCTTT. It translates to CASSHPNKGMAFF.

The table lists this clone with a count of one. A junction boundary mismatches the germline segment, possibly from a read error. This sequence joins TRBV7-9 and TRBJ2-3; D is possibly TRBD1 (6 bases). The germline CDR1 and CDR2 sequences are SEHNR and FQNEAQ (reference sequence). The CDR3 is 14 residues long. The CDR3 DNA follows: TGTGTCAGCAGCTCCGGGACATCCGCAGATACGCAGTATTTT. This encodes CVSSSGTSADTQYF.

The chain couples TRBV9 to TRBJ2-7; 7 nucleotides agree with TRBD1. Germline CDR1 reads SGDLS; CDR2 reads YYNGEE. The V segment lost 0 bases and the J segment 2 bases; nucleotides outside the gene matches: 5. The CDR3 has 15 amino acids. The CDR3 spells CASSVGPQGAYEQYF. The CDR3 DNA reads TGTGCCAGCAGCGTAGGTCCGCAGGGGGCCTACGAGCAGTACTTC. Together with reference TRBV9 and TRBJ2-7, the CDR3 gives the full variable domain: DSGVTQTPKHLITATGQRVTLRCSPRSGDLSVYWYQQSLDQGLQFLIQYYNGEERAKGNILERFSAQQFPDLHSELNLSSLELGDSALYFCASSVGPQGAYEQYFGPGTRLTVT.

The chain is built from TRBV10-3 and TRBJ2-1; the D is unclear. The CDR3 loop spans 14 amino acids. V gave up 0 bases and J gave up 9 bases, with 12 bases separating them. CDR1 and CDR2 from the germline V gene are ENHRY and SYGVKD. The CDR3 spells CAISESVSWIEQFF. The CDR3 DNA is TGTGCCATCAGTGAGTCGGTTAGCTGGATTGAGCAGTTCTTC.

V and J are TRBV10-3 and TRBJ1-2; D gene uncertain. The CDR3 totals 17 residues. The germline V gene encodes CDR1 ENHRY and CDR2 SYGVKD. Trimming took off 4 bases at V and 3 bases at J, with 21 bases between the two ends. The CDR3 is CAISVGPTRSRDYGYTF. The CDR3 DNA reads TGTGCCATCAGTGTCGGACCGACTCGCTCACGTGACTATGGCTACACCTTC.

V gene TRBV5-1 combines with J gene TRBJ2-7; D might be TRBD2 (6 bases). The CDR3 consists of 15 residues. Deletions cut 4 bases from V and 1 base from J, with 15 bases between. Germline V gene data show CDR1 as SGHRS and CDR2 as YFSETQ. Written as DNA, the CDR3 is TGCGCCAGCAGCGTGGCCGGGACTCGATCCTACGAGCAGTACTTC. Translation gives CASSVAGTRSYEQYF.

As DNA, the CDR3 is TGTGCCAGCAGTTTCCTGGACCGGGATACGCAGTATTTT. This codes for CASSFLDRDTQYF. The chain uses TRBV12-3 or TRBV12-4 and TRBJ2-3, with D uncertain. V was clipped by 3 bases and J by 6 bases, with 10 bases between them. The CDR3 runs to 13 residues.

The rearrangement links TRBV3-1 (or the pseudogene TRBV3-2) to TRBJ2-1; tentative D call: TRBD2 (6 bases). CDR1 is LGHDT, CDR2 YNNKEL, per germline (reference sequence). The germline V and J ends were trimmed by 4 bases and 6 bases, with 10 bases remaining between them. The CDR3 spans 13 residues. The CDR3 reads CASSLLGSNEQFF. The CDR3 DNA follows: TGTGCCAGCAGCCTACTCGGGAGCAATGAGCAGTTCTTC.